The clone carrying this T cell receptor (beta chain) was detected once. This sample is part of a study of PD-1 blockade in classical Hodgkin lymphoma. Generated by immunoSEQ multiplex PCR, the TCRdb table keeps only in-frame clones and is missing some. The sample holds some 12,000 clones, about three quarters seen once. V dropped 2 bases and J dropped 7 bases, with 2 bases sitting between them. Germline V gene sequence: CDR1 MDHEN, CDR2 SYDVKM. This CDR3 is built from 11 residues. Autologous stem cell transplantation was followed by relapse in every patient, and brentuximab vedotin exposure varied. This rearrangement joins TRBV28 to TRBJ1-4; D gene unclear. Sequenced here: peripheral blood mononuclear cells (PBMCs), sampled at baseline. The sequence came from a human donor with classical Hodgkin lymphoma. The CDR3: CASSLGEKLFF. CDR3 DNA: TGTGCCAGCAGTTTAGGTGAAAAACTGTTTTTT.